A single T cell receptor (beta chain) is shown here with its context. The antigen is not known. V lost 7 bases and J lost 0; bases outside the gene matches: 12. Germline-derived CDR1 and CDR2 are MNHNS and SASEGT. The CDR3 runs 17 residues. The sample is drawn from a study of post-analysis software for immune sequencing data. Study-level results: Those samples that were prepared in the same batch co-clustered strongly by F measure. About five TRBV segments were more frequent in patients than controls; TRBV5-6, TRBV5-1 and TRBV20-1 belonged to this group. Compared against controls, patients with multiple sclerosis displayed significantly lower normalized Chao1 diversity.

Unique molecular identifiers were carried by the TCR beta cDNA libraries. Each sample of about 0.9 to 10 million input T cells yielded approximately 500,000 cDNA molecules, so each molecule approximated one T cell. From the PCR reads, TCRdb called clonotypes with MiXCR, one entry per CDR3 protein. The sample has approximately 350,000 distinct CDR3 sequences, less than 35% seen once. The receptor's source is a girl under 18 with multiple sclerosis. V and J are TRBV6-1 and TRBJ2-1, with 7 bases aligning to TRBD1. Sequencing was carried out using blood. The CDR3 loop is CASTPLGQDSSYNEQFF. The CDR3, as DNA: TGTGCCAGCACCCCGCTAGGACAGGACAGCTCCTACAATGAGCAGTTCTTC.